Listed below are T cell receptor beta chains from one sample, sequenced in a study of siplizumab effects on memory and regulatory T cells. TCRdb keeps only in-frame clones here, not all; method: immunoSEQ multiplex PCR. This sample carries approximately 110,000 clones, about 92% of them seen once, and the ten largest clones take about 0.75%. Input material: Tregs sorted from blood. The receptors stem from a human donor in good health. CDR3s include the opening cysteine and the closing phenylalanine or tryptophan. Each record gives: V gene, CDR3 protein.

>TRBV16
CASSQSAGQPQHF
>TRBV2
CASSVYRLNTEAFF
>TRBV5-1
CASSFQRDSLDQETQYF
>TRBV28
CASSSTGQGSGYEQYF
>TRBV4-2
CASGGLLGLNEQFF
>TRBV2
CASFRDGGNTGELFF
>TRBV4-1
CASSQGRTSSYEQYF
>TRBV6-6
CASSLVGEQFF
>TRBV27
CASSPYRTSGSTDTQYF
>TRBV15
CATSMTSESSYEQYF
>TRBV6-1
CASRTANYGYTF
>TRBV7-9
CASSLARDGYTF
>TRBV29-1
CSVGDGGYNEQFF
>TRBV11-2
CASSLVGQLGQPQHF
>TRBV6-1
CASSESGWNQPQHF
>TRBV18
CASTGTGGSYGYTF
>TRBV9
CASSPGWGSTDTQYF
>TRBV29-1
CSVVRGMLETQYF
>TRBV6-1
CASTEGVTGSYEQYF
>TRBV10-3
CAISSGTSGETQYF
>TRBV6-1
CASKQTGTDTQYF
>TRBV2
CASSFTSGTSGSFSSYNEQFF
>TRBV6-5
CASSYLGTAHTEAFF
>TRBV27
CASSSSPPGGREKLFF
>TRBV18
CASSSWTSGGTDTQYF
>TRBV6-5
CASSPTGAGGEKLFF
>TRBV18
CASSPGRETQYF
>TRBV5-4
CASSLVRGTEAFF
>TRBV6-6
CASRYLRFANTEAFF
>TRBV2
CASNVQSNEQFF
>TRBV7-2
CASSLGVVFEQYF
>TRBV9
CASSVAAGRAEAFF
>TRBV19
CASSIDLWRGRDEQYF
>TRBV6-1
CASSEVLGIQTGTGNTIYF
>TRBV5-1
CASSLTGGVETQYF
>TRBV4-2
CASSRSAGTAYEQYF
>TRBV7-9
CASSFHGSAGNTIYF
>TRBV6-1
CASTPLLAHYNEQFF
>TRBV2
CASRSERGNSPLHF
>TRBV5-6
CASSSVPQPANYGYTF
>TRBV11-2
CASSLEGVYGYTF
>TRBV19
CASSSRDIGTDTQYF
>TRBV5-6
CASSLEPSSYNEQFF
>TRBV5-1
CASSSGQGYEQYF
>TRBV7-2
CASSRYQETQYF
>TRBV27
CASSLNVGGLGNYEQYF
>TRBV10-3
CAIRSDSYGYTF